The rows below give T cell receptor beta chains drawn from one sample of a study of CD8+CD57+ T cells in acquired aplastic anemia. TCRdb reprocessed the reads with MiXCR, giving one entry per CDR3 protein. The table shows just over 400,000 distinct CDR3 sequences, with 60% to 80% occurring only once. Sequencing input: sorted CD4+, CD8+, or CD8+CD57+ T cells (not recorded which) from PBMCs. The receptor source for this set is a human donor in good health, serving as a control. Each CDR3 is given with its conserved first and last residue. The D gene is left open where the match is weak. Where a row states a size, it is once, few, many or the class of an expanded clone; other rows omit it.

CASRGSGGPGELFF,TGTGCCAGCAGGGGGTCGGGAGGGCCCGGGGAGCTGTTTTTT,TRBV5-4,TRBJ2-2,TRBD2,many
CASSVRDGTNQPQYF,TGTGCCAGCAGTGTGCGGGACGGGACCAATCAGCCCCAGTACTTC,TRBV2,TRBJ2-5,-,few
CASSFKTRPGQPQHF,TGTGCCAGCAGCTTTAAAACACGCCCTGGCCAGCCCCAGCATTTT,TRBV5-6,TRBJ1-5,-,-
CAISDAGVGSCGYSF,TGTGCCATCAGTGATGCCGGGGTGGGCAGCTGTGGCTACTCTTTC,TRBV24-1,TRBJ1-2,-,-
CASTAGPTPYLGYEQYF,TGTGCCAGCACGGCCGGGCCCACGCCCTATCTGGGCTACGAGCAGTACTTC,TRBV6-6,TRBJ2-7,-,once
CASRNGVNNSPLHF,TGTGCCAGCAGAAACGGGGTCAATAATTCACCCCTCCACTTT,TRBV6-1,TRBJ1-6,-,many
CAWSTGVISRSQHF,TGTGCCTGGAGTACGGGGGTAATCTCAAGGTCCCAGCATTTT,TRBV30,TRBJ1-5,-,few
CASSDNRGDSSTQHF,TGTGCCAGCAGCGACAACAGAGGCGACTCCTCCACTCAGCATTTT,TRBV9,TRBJ1-5,-,-
CASGGGGGYTF,TGTGCGAGCGGAGGGGGGGGCGGCTACACCTTC,TRBV2,TRBJ1-2,-,-
CASSSDPRLIPWSYNSPLHF,TGTGCCAGCAGTTCTGATCCCAGACTTATCCCCTGGTCCTATAATTCACCCCTCCACTTT,TRBV25-1,TRBJ1-6,-,-
CASSTGPRTEQYF,TGTGCCAGTAGTACGGGACCCCGTACCGAGCAGTACTTC,TRBV19,TRBJ2-7,-,many
CASRDGRTSGDTDTQYF,TGTGCCAGCAGGGACGGACGGACTAGCGGGGACACAGATACGCAGTATTTT,TRBV7-3,TRBJ2-3,TRBD2,-
CASSPVGPTDTQYF,TGTGCCAGCTCACCGGTGGGGCCCACAGATACGCAGTATTTT,TRBV18,TRBJ2-3,-,many
CASSLEQGRSQPQQYF,TGTGCCAGCAGCTTAGAGCAGGGAAGGAGTCAGCCCCAGCAGTATTTT,TRBV7-8,TRBJ2-3,-,-
CASSLAGISGNTEAFF,TGTGCCAGCAGCTTGGCCGGGATCTCTGGAAACACTGAAGCTTTCTTT,TRBV5-5,TRBJ1-1,-,-
CASSIPDPNTEAFF,TGCGCCAGTAGTATACCTGACCCTAACACTGAAGCTTTCTTT,TRBV19,TRBJ1-1,-,-
CAISSGTPSTDTQYF,TGTGCCATTTCGAGCGGGACGCCTAGCACAGATACGCAGTATTTT,TRBV10-3,TRBJ2-3,TRBD2,few
CSVDSPPGNTEAFF,TGCAGCGTTGACTCACCACCGGGGAACACTGAAGCTTTCTTT,TRBV29-1,TRBJ1-1,-,-
CASSQTSVYFCAITQEANYGYTF,-,TRBV19,TRBJ1-2,-,-
CASNGVGTDTQYF,TGTGCCAGTAACGGAGTGGGGACAGATACGCAGTATTTT,TRBV19,TRBJ2-3,-,-
CASSLGGFSGNTIYF,TGTGCCAGCAGCTTGGGGGGGTTCTCTGGAAACACCATATATTTT,TRBV5-6,TRBJ1-3,-,many
CASSLEGQVGTEAFF,TGCGCCAGCAGCTTGGAAGGGCAGGTCGGGACTGAAGCTTTCTTT,TRBV5-1,TRBJ1-1,-,-